The rows below give T cell receptor beta chains drawn from one sample of a study of CD4 T cells in relation to SARS-CoV-2 and coronaviruses. The protocol was immunoSEQ multiplex PCR, while the TCRdb copy is restricted to in-frame clones and leaves out a portion. The table shows around 70,000 clones, with more than 75% occurring only once. The sample consisted of memory CD4+ T cells from PBMCs. The receptors come from a human donor in good health. Each CDR3 is given with its conserved first and last residue. The order of the fields is CDR3 protein, CDR3 DNA, V gene, J gene, D gene, clone size. A D gene is named only where the DNA matches it firmly. Rows may omit the clone size; those that give it use once, few, many or a size class.

CDR3: CASNTGARSNQPQHF; DNA: TGTGCCAGCAATACGGGGGCGAGGAGCAATCAGCCCCAGCATTTT; V: TRBV6-5; J: TRBJ1-5; D: .; size: few
CDR3: CASSYNQGSQETQYF; DNA: TGTGCCAGCTCATACAATCAGGGAAGCCAAGAGACCCAGTACTTC; V: TRBV18; J: TRBJ2-5; D: .; size: .
CDR3: CASSLRGGLAGGGETQYF; DNA: TGTGCCAGCAGCTTAAGAGGTGGTCTAGCGGGAGGGGGCGAGACCCAGTACTTC; V: TRBV7-3; J: TRBJ2-5; D: TRBD2; size: .
CDR3: CASSFQKRGGREHYGYTF; DNA: TGTGCCAGCAGTTTCCAAAAAAGGGGGGGGAGGGAGCACTATGGCTACACCTTC; V: TRBV27; J: TRBJ1-2; D: .; size: .
CDR3: CASSIRRENSPLHF; DNA: TGTGCCAGCAGCATCCGAAGAGAGAATTCACCCCTCCACTTT; V: TRBV9; J: TRBJ1-6; D: .; size: .
CDR3: CASSEFYEQYF; DNA: TGTGCCAGCAGTGAGTTCTACGAGCAGTACTTC; V: TRBV2; J: TRBJ2-7; D: .; size: few
CDR3: CASSPRTGEDEQFF; DNA: TGTGCCAGCAGTCCCCGGACAGGTGAGGATGAGCAGTTCTTC; V: TRBV6-5; J: TRBJ2-1; D: TRBD1; size: .
CDR3: CASSGTINEQYF; DNA: TGTGCAAGCTCCGGGACAATCAACGAGCAGTACTTC; V: TRBV12-2; J: TRBJ2-7; D: .; size: .
CDR3: CASSFGDTQYF; DNA: TGTGCCAGCAGCTTCGGAGATACGCAGTATTTT; V: TRBV7-3; J: TRBJ2-3; D: .; size: .
CDR3: CASNGQGYEQYF; DNA: TGTGCCAGCAACGGACAGGGCTACGAGCAGTACTTC; V: TRBV6-5; J: TRBJ2-7; D: TRBD1; size: .
CDR3: CASSPHSGRTTVGELFF; DNA: TGTGCCAGCAGCCCACATAGCGGGAGGACAACAGTCGGGGAGCTGTTTTTT; V: TRBV7-3; J: TRBJ2-2; D: TRBD2; size: .
CDR3: CASSIGANYGYTF; DNA: TGTGCCAGCAGCATCGGGGCTAACTATGGCTACACCTTC; V: TRBV6-5; J: TRBJ1-2; D: .; size: .
CDR3: CASSEGVANTEAFF; DNA: TGTGCCAGCAGTGAAGGGGTTGCGAACACTGAAGCTTTCTTT; V: TRBV6-1; J: TRBJ1-1; D: .; size: .
CDR3: CASSFQGGQETQYF; DNA: TGTGCCAGCAGCTTCCAGGGGGGGCAAGAGACCCAGTACTTC; V: TRBV7-2; J: TRBJ2-5; D: .; size: .
CDR3: CASSLFPTDTQYF; DNA: TGCGCCAGCAGCTTGTTCCCCACAGATACGCAGTATTTT; V: TRBV5-1; J: TRBJ2-3; D: .; size: .
CDR3: CASRRGSGANVLTF; DNA: TGCGCCAGCAGGCGCGGCTCTGGGGCCAACGTCCTGACTTTC; V: TRBV10-2; J: TRBJ2-6; D: .; size: few
CDR3: CASSLLAGGPTEQYF; DNA: TGTGCCAGCAGTCTACTAGCGGGAGGGCCAACCGAGCAGTACTTC; V: TRBV28; J: TRBJ2-7; D: TRBD2; size: .
CDR3: CASSLVGQGTQGTQYF; DNA: TGTGCCAGCAGCTTGGTAGGACAGGGGACGCAGGGTACGCAGTATTTT; V: TRBV5-4; J: TRBJ2-3; D: TRBD1; size: once
CDR3: CASSIRNTIYF; DNA: TGTGCCAGCAGTATCAGGAACACCATATATTTT; V: TRBV11-2; J: TRBJ1-3; D: .; size: .
CDR3: CASSQPPGSGGTDTQYF; DNA: TGTGCCAGCAGCCAACCACCCGGTAGCGGGGGTACAGATACGCAGTATTTT; V: TRBV3-1/TRBV3-2; J: TRBJ2-3; D: TRBD2; size: .
CDR3: CASSYRIAGSTDTQYF; DNA: TGCGCCAGCAGCTATCGGATAGCGGGTAGCACAGATACGCAGTATTTT; V: TRBV5-1; J: TRBJ2-3; D: TRBD2; size: .
CDR3: CASGTLRHEKLFF; DNA: TGTGCCTCAGGGACCTTAAGACATGAAAAACTGTTTTTT; V: TRBV30; J: TRBJ1-4; D: .; size: once
CDR3: CASSDLGRGSEAFF; DNA: TGTGCCAGCAGTGATCTGGGCAGGGGCTCTGAAGCTTTCTTT; V: TRBV2; J: TRBJ1-1; D: .; size: .
CDR3: CASSSPGRTEAFF; DNA: TGTGCCAGCAGCTCACCGGGCCGAACTGAAGCTTTCTTT; V: TRBV7-3; J: TRBJ1-1; D: .; size: .
CDR3: CASRQIPMNTEAFF; DNA: TGTGCCAGCAGGCAAATACCCATGAACACTGAAGCTTTCTTT; V: TRBV27; J: TRBJ1-1; D: .; size: .
CDR3: CASGQGGGFYEQYF; DNA: TGCGCCAGCGGACAAGGGGGGGGATTCTACGAGCAGTACTTC; V: TRBV5-1; J: TRBJ2-7; D: .; size: once
CDR3: CAWDNLGTQNIQYF; DNA: TGTGCCTGGGATAACCTCGGGACACAAAACATTCAGTACTTC; V: TRBV30; J: TRBJ2-4; D: .; size: .
CDR3: CASSYSREGNYGYTF; DNA: TGTGCCAGCAGTTACTCGCGGGAGGGAAACTATGGCTACACCTTC; V: TRBV6-6; J: TRBJ1-2; D: .; size: .